Listed here are 7 T cell receptor beta chains from one sample, sequenced in a study of shared clonotypes between healthy human individuals. As defined, naive CD8 cells were CD45RO-negative and positively selected for CCR7, with terminally differentiated effector memory CD45RA+ cells excluded. Some clones are missing from TCRdb's copy, which holds only in-frame ones; the method was immunoSEQ multiplex PCR. This table holds around 1.9 million clones, about 93% found once. Sequencing was done on a sample of naive CD8+ T cells from PBMCs. The receptors here all came from a man younger than 35 in good health. Some clones in this sample may be carry-over from other donors' samples.

This clone showed up just once. The V gene is TRBV4-3, the J gene TRBJ1-2; possible D gene TRBD1, 5 bases. V lost 0 bases and J lost 4, with 12 bases in between. Germline V lookup: CDR1 LGHNA, CDR2 YSLEER. The CDR3 is made up of 15 amino acids. The CDR3 coding sequence is TGCGCCAGCAGCCAAGAACGGAGGGGAAGCTATGGCTACACCTTC. Translated, it gives CASSQERRGSYGYTF.

This sequence joins TRBV2 and TRBJ2-5; the D is unclear. The CDR3 covers 14 residues. V gave up 4 bases and J gave up 1 base, with 10 bases separating them. Per the germline V gene, CDR1 is SNHLY and CDR2 is FYNNEI. CDR3 residues: CASSGQSLQETQYF. Here the CDR3 DNA reads TGTGCCAGCAGTGGGCAGAGCCTCCAAGAGACCCAGTACTTC. The variable domain in full, completed from reference TRBV2 and TRBJ2-5, reads EPEVTQTPSHQVTQMGQEVILRCVPISNHLYFYWYRQILGQKVEFLVSFYNNEISEKSEIFDDQFSVERPDGSNFTLKIRSTKLEDSAMYFCASSGQSLQETQYFGPGTRLLVL.

V usage is TRBV7-6 and J usage is TRBJ2-7; 10 bases agree with TRBD1. The germline V gene has CDR1 SGHVS and CDR2 FNYEAQ. J gave up 1 base and V 4 bases, and 4 bases lay outside the gene matches. This CDR3 is built from 15 residues. DNA for the CDR3: TGTGCCAGCAGCTCCACGGGACAGGGGTCCTACGAGCAGTACTTC. It codes for CASSSTGQGSYEQYF.

This chain connects TRBV19 to TRBJ2-2; TRBD2 matches 12 bases. The length of the CDR3 is 19 residues. J lost 1 base, V lost 2 bases, and 8 bases had no gene match. The germline V gene has CDR1 LNHDA and CDR2 SQIVND (reference sequence). CDR3 DNA sequence: TGTGCCAGTAGTATATCATTCCCTAGCGGGAGGGAGAACACCGGGGAGCTGTTTTTT. This gives the protein CASSISFPSGRENTGELFF.

As regards this clone: The identical CDR3 is also encoded by other nucleotide sequences in the sample. This sequence joins TRBV14 and TRBJ2-5; no reliable D call. Germline lookup yields CDR1 SGHDN and CDR2 FVKESK. The CDR3 length is 11 residues. Trimming cost V 0 bases and J 7 bases, with 3 bases left between them. CDR3 protein: CASSQDRTQYF. The CDR3 DNA follows: TGTGCCAGCAGCCAAGATCGGACCCAGTACTTC.

This chain links TRBV4-1 with TRBJ2-7; 12 nucleotides match TRBD2. Germline CDR1 reads MGHRA; CDR2 reads YSYEKL. V was pared by 1 base and J by 5 bases, with 6 bases of the junction left unmatched. There are 16 residues in the CDR3. Here the CDR3 reads CASSQGASGRADEQYF. CDR3 DNA: TGCGCCAGCAGCCAAGGAGCTAGCGGGAGGGCAGACGAGCAGTACTTC.

V gene TRBV4-2 combines with J gene TRBJ1-5; D not resolved. Germline-derived CDR1 and CDR2 are LGHNA and YNFKEQ. This CDR3 has 15 amino acids. Deletions cut 0 bases from V and 3 bases from J, with 9 bases between. The CDR3 protein is CASSQDRRPNQPQHF. CDR3 DNA: TGTGCCAGCAGCCAAGACAGGCGCCCCAATCAGCCCCAGCATTTT.